This TCR beta chain was retrieved from a study of blood T cells in healthy people across ages. Broader study findings: Diversity figures derived from one million T cells were judged to underestimate the true value.

This clonotype is a singleton in its sample. What it binds is not known. PCR was performed a second time for roughly 7 to 12 cycles using a sample-barcoded 5' primer and a J-beta primer mix. TCRdb recomputed calls from the 5' RACE reads with MiXCR, one row per CDR3 protein. The sample comprises about a million distinct CDR3 sequences, just over 50% of which are singletons, and 20% to 25% rests with the top ten. Germline V gives CDR1 LGHNA, CDR2 YSLEER. V trimming: 2 bases; J trimming: 7 bases; junction bases outside the gene matches: 9. CDR3 length: 16 amino acids. The rearrangement uses TRBV4-3 and TRBJ2-3, with 10 positions matching TRBD2. Sequencing was done on a sample of blood. This clonotype was obtained from a woman aged 60 to 75 in good health. The CDR3 here is CASSQSLAGATHTQYF. The CDR3 nucleotides read TGCGCCAGCAGCCAAAGTCTAGCGGGAGCGACGCATACGCAGTATTTT.